The 22 T cell receptor beta chains in this list originate from one sample, sequenced in a study of T-cell reconstitution after alpha-beta-depleted transplantation in children. As it was prepared, the TCRbeta library received unique molecular identifiers. One entry per CDR3 protein, called by TCRdb with MiXCR from the PCR reads. The sample includes 530,000 or so distinct CDR3 sequences, approximately 30% of them seen just once. The sequenced sample was PBMCs, obtained before TCRalphabeta/CD19-depleted stem cell transplant. The receptors originated from a boy in the first two years of life with Wiskott-Aldrich syndrome, due to receive a stem cell transplant.

This clonotype was observed a few times. V and J are TRBV27 and TRBJ2-5; D is ambiguous. V was pared by 8 bases and J by 0 bases, with 10 bases between. In germline, CDR1 is MNHEY, CDR2 SMNVEV (reference sequence). This CDR3 has 13 residues. The CDR3 DNA is TGTGCCAGCCGTATGGCGTACCAAGAGACCCAGTACTTC. Protein sequence: CASRMAYQETQYF.

The CDR3 spells CASSLMGYGLDTQYF. CDR3 sequence (DNA): TGCGCCAGCAGCTTGATGGGATATGGGCTGGATACGCAGTATTTT. The chain joins TRBV5-1 to TRBJ2-3; D remains unclear. From germline, CDR1 is SGHRS and CDR2 YFSETQ. The V and J ends lost 1 base and 6 bases respectively, with 15 bases between them. There are 15 residues in the CDR3.

In this sample, this clonotype turned up a few times. V and J are TRBV7-2 and TRBJ2-5; possible D gene TRBD1, 6 bases. This CDR3 has 16 residues. V dropped 2 bases and J dropped 1 base, with 14 bases sitting between them. The germline gives CDR1 SGHTA, CDR2 FQGNSA. The CDR3 DNA follows: TGTGCCAGCAGCTTATCTGGGGGCAGCCGCCAAGAGACCCAGTACTTC. Translating it yields CASSLSGGSRQETQYF.

This clonotype was seen a handful of times. V gene TRBV5-1 combines with J gene TRBJ2-1; TRBD2 matches at 8 bases. CDR3 length: 18 residues. The germline V gene has CDR1 SGHRS and CDR2 YFSETQ. Trimming removed 0 bases from V and 0 bases from J; junction bases left unmatched: 8. CDR3 in DNA: TGCGCCAGCAGCTTGGGTGGCGGGAGGCAGAGCTCCTACAATGAGCAGTTCTTC. Translating gives CASSLGGGRQSSYNEQFF.

This sequence joins TRBV10-3 and TRBJ2-1; D is unresolved. This CDR3 contains 12 residues. Germline CDR1 reads ENHRY; CDR2 reads SYGVKD. V was pared by 6 bases and J by 6 bases, with 9 bases between. The CDR3 sequence: CAISPGRNEQFF. CDR3 sequence (DNA): TGTGCCATCAGCCCCGGACGCAATGAGCAGTTCTTC.

V and J are TRBV20-1 and TRBJ1-3, with unresolved D. CDR1 and CDR2 from the germline V gene are DFQATT and SNEGSKA (reference sequence). This CDR3 region has 11 residues. The V end lost 6 bases, the J end lost 4 bases, and 7 bases lay between the germline ends. CDR3 loop: CSAWSGNTIYF. CDR3 sequence (DNA): TGCAGTGCCTGGTCCGGAAACACCATATATTTT.

V and J are TRBV7-9 and TRBJ1-6; no clear D. With 1 base removed from V and 14 bases from J, the gap between germline ends came to 9 bases. This CDR3 has 12 residues. The V gene's germline CDR1 is SEHNR and CDR2 FQNEAQ (reference sequence). The CDR3 loop is CASSLEWRALHF. In nucleotides, the CDR3 is TGTGCCAGCAGCTTAGAGTGGAGGGCCCTCCACTTT.

This clonotype has just a few counts. The rearrangement joins TRBV29-1 to TRBJ2-5; D perhaps matches TRBD1 (6 bases). V was trimmed by 6 bases and J by 5 bases, leaving 19 bases between them. From germline, CDR1 is SQVTM and CDR2 ANQGSEA. The CDR3 totals 14 residues. The chain's CDR3 is CSVVSQGRGETQYF. The CDR3 bases are TGCAGCGTGGTATCACAGGGTAGGGGGGAGACCCAGTACTTC.

The rearrangement joins TRBV7-9 to TRBJ2-1, with TRBD2 as a possible D gene (7 bases). The CDR3 is 17 amino acids. The germline V gene encodes CDR1 SEHNR and CDR2 FQNEAQ (reference sequence). Trimming took off 3 bases at V and 6 bases at J, with 21 bases between the two ends. The CDR3 region has the DNA TGTGCCAGCAGCTTCGACCCTTGGGGGCCGGGGGGCAATGAGCAGTTCTTC. Translation gives CASSFDPWGPGGNEQFF.

This sequence joins TRBV20-1 and TRBJ1-4; D perhaps matches TRBD1 (5 bases). The CDR3 length is 13 residues. V shed 5 bases and J shed 8 bases, with 15 bases lying between them. CDR1 and CDR2 from the germline V gene are DFQATT and SNEGSKA (reference sequence). The CDR3: CSAGPPGQEKLFF. CDR3 sequence (DNA): TGCAGTGCTGGCCCCCCAGGGCAAGAAAAACTGTTTTTT.

This chain connects TRBV5-1 to TRBJ2-1; TRBD2 matches at 8 bases. The germline gives CDR1 SGHRS, CDR2 YFSETQ. The CDR3 length is 15 residues. Trimming cost V 1 base and J 5 bases; bases outside gene matches: 5. For the CDR3, the DNA is TGCGCCAGCAGCTTGCCGGGAGGGTTCAACAATGAGCAGTTCTTC. Translated: CASSLPGGFNNEQFF.

The chain has TRBV28 and TRBJ2-4, with TRBD1 as a possible D gene (5 bases). The V end lost 6 bases, the J end lost 4 bases, and 22 bases lay between the germline ends. The CDR3 loop spans 17 amino acids. Germline CDR1 reads MDHEN; CDR2 reads SYDVKM. The CDR3 DNA reads TGTGCCAGCAGCTACCCCGCAAGGGGCGTAGGGAAAAACATTCAGTACTTC. This sequence encodes CASSYPARGVGKNIQYF.

The genes are TRBV12-3 or TRBV12-4 and TRBJ2-7; D not certain. Trimming left V 1 base short and J 6 bases short, with 10 bases between. This CDR3 region has 13 residues. CDR3 bases: TGTGCCAGCAGTTTAGTCCACAGTGTCGAGCAGTACTTC. It translates to CASSLVHSVEQYF.

V gene TRBV10-3 combines with J gene TRBJ1-1; 7 positions match TRBD1. The CDR3 sequence is 12 residues long. J gave up 10 bases and V 4 bases, and 6 bases lay outside the gene matches. The V gene's germline CDR1 is ENHRY and CDR2 SYGVKD. The CDR3 coding sequence is TGTGCCATCAGTGTAGGGGACAGTACAGCTTTCTTT. Translating gives CAISVGDSTAFF.

The chain is built from TRBV11-2 and TRBJ2-1; 8 bases are shared with TRBD2. With 1 base clipped from V and 4 bases from J, the junction kept 6 bases outside the gene matches. The CDR3 loop spans 16 amino acids. Germline loops: CDR1 SGHAT, CDR2 FQNNGV. The CDR3 DNA reads TGTGCCAGCAGCTTAGGGGGGTCGGGAGGGTACAATGAGCAGTTCTTC. Translation: CASSLGGSGGYNEQFF.

This rearrangement joins TRBV7-9 to TRBJ1-2; D not resolved. The CDR3 covers 11 residues. CDR1 is SEHNR, CDR2 FQNEAQ, per germline (reference sequence). CDR3 DNA sequence: TGTGGTTCGCTGATTAACTATGGCTACACCTTC. This sequence encodes CGSLINYGYTF.

The V and J genes are TRBV12-3 or TRBV12-4 and TRBJ1-4, with D tentatively TRBD1 (5 bases). The CDR3 contains 13 residues. The V end lost 4 bases, the J end lost 8 bases, and 11 bases lay between the germline ends. In nucleotides, the CDR3 is TGTGCCAGCAGTTCGGGCTGGGGGGAAAAACTGTTTTTT. Its protein product is CASSSGWGEKLFF.

The chain employs TRBV20-1 and TRBJ1-1; no clear D gene. The CDR3 extends over 13 amino acids. V dropped 1 base and J dropped 0 bases, with 6 bases sitting between them. The germline CDR1 and CDR2 sequences are DFQATT and SNEGSKA (reference sequence). The CDR3 bases are TGCAGTGCTAGAGTCGCCATGAACACTGAAGCTTTCTTT. Translation: CSARVAMNTEAFF.

This clonotype was observed a single time. The chain couples TRBV12-3 or TRBV12-4 to TRBJ1-2, with TRBD1 matching 9 bases. The CDR3 is 15 residues long. J lost 2 bases, V lost 4 bases, and 5 bases had no gene match. This chain's CDR3 is CASSYIGQGNYGYTF. Written as DNA, the CDR3 is TGTGCCAGCAGTTATATTGGACAGGGGAACTATGGCTACACCTTC.

This clonotype was seen a few times. This chain uses TRBV9 with TRBJ1-3, with 8 bases lining up with TRBD1. CDR3 length: 13 residues. Trimming took 4 bases from V and 7 from J; bases not matched to a gene: 4. CDR1 and CDR2 (germline): SGDLS, YYNGEE. CDR3 DNA: TGTGCCAGCAGCCGGACAGGGTGGAACACCATATATTTT. The encoded protein is CASSRTGWNTIYF.

The rearrangement uses TRBV6-1 and TRBJ2-6, with D unclear. This CDR3 contains 14 residues. Germline V gene sequence: CDR1 MNHNS, CDR2 SASEGT. V was shortened by 5 bases and J by 0 bases, with 5 bases between the two germline ends. The CDR3 DNA reads as TGTGCCAGCAGTAAAGGCTCTGGGGCCAACGTCCTGACTTTC. Protein sequence: CASSKGSGANVLTF.

This rearrangement joins TRBV12-3 or TRBV12-4 to TRBJ2-1; no clear D. Trimming cost V 5 bases and J 8 bases, with 10 bases left between them. This CDR3 contains 12 residues. In DNA form, the CDR3 reads TGTGCCAGCAGTCCGAAGTTTGATGAGCAGTTCTTC. Translation gives CASSPKFDEQFF.